This T cell receptor (beta chain) derives from a study of shared clonotypes between healthy human individuals. This CDR3 is built from 13 residues. V gave up 5 bases and J gave up 7 bases, with 11 bases separating them. Germline CDR1 and CDR2: MDHEN and SYDVKM. Produced via immunoSEQ multiplex PCR; TCRdb's table is partial and in-frame only. This sample has over 2 million clones, with 95% found just once. This chain links TRBV28 with TRBJ1-4; D remains ambiguous. The source of this sequence is a man younger than 35 in good health. The source material was naive CD4+ T cells sorted from blood. The subset is: CD45RA+ positively selected. The CDR3 nucleotides read TGTGCCAGCAGTAGTGTCCGTGGTGAAAAACTGTTTTTT. This codes for CASSSVRGEKLFF.